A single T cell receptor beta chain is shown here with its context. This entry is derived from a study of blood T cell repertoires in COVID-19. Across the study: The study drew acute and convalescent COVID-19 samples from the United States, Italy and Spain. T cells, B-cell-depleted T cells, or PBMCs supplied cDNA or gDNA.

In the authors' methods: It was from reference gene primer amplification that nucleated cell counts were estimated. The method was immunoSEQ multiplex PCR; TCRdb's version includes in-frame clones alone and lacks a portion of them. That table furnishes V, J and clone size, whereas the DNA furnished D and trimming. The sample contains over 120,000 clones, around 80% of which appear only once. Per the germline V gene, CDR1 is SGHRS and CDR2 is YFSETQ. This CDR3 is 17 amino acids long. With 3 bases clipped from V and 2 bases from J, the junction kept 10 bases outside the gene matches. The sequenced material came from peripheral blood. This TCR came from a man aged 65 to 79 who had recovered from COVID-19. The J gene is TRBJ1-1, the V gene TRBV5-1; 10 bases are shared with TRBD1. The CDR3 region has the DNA TGCGCCAGCAGCTCAACCCGGGACAGGGGTGGAAACACTGAAGCTTTCTTT. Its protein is CASSSTRDRGGNTEAFF.